The rows below give T cell receptor beta chains drawn from one sample of a study of cytomegalovirus exposure and HLA in healthy donors. TCRdb's table, derived via immunoSEQ multiplex PCR, lists solely in-frame clones and lacks some. The sample shows roughly 150,000 clones, over 80% of them seen only once. The sequenced material came from PBMCs. Receptors were obtained from a man between 45 and 60 years old in good health and CMV-seropositive. CDR3s include the opening cysteine and the closing phenylalanine or tryptophan. Each record gives: CDR3 length, J gene, V gene, CDR3 protein.

12 | TRBJ2-1 | TRBV6-1 | CASSPTDNEQFF
20 | TRBJ2-2 | TRBV4-3 | CASSQERLAGGPYPTGELFF
17 | TRBJ2-2 | TRBV19 | CASSIQGPSSNTGELFF
14 | TRBJ2-3 | TRBV6-5 | CASRAGSRTDTQYF
16 | TRBJ1-3 | TRBV18 | CASSASLDRVGNTIYF
14 | TRBJ1-1 | TRBV6-6 | CASSYQGMATEAFF
12 | TRBJ2-2 | TRBV29-1 | CSVDSPTGELFF
15 | TRBJ2-1 | TRBV23-1 | CARKREPPNHNEQFF
12 | TRBJ1-1 | TRBV11-1 | CASSLGTVGAFF
15 | TRBJ2-7 | TRBV4-2 | CASSQSGANSYEQYF
11 | TRBJ1-1 | TRBV19 | CASALDTEAFF
13 | TRBJ1-6 | TRBV11-3 | CASSEGTSSPLHF
11 | TRBJ2-7 | TRBV27 | CASGRGYEQYF
13 | TRBJ1-6 | TRBV25-1 | CASSESEYSPLHF
14 | TRBJ1-2 | TRBV5-1 | CASSLLTGDYGYTF
13 | TRBJ1-2 | TRBV19 | CASIKFTNYGYTF
13 | TRBJ1-4 | TRBV27 | CASSPTGFEKLFF
13 | TRBJ1-2 | TRBV7-9 | CASSLKLAAAFTF
13 | TRBJ1-1 | TRBV10-1 | CASRYRQNTEAFF
15 | TRBJ2-1 | TRBV7-2 | CASSLGGLWYNEQFF